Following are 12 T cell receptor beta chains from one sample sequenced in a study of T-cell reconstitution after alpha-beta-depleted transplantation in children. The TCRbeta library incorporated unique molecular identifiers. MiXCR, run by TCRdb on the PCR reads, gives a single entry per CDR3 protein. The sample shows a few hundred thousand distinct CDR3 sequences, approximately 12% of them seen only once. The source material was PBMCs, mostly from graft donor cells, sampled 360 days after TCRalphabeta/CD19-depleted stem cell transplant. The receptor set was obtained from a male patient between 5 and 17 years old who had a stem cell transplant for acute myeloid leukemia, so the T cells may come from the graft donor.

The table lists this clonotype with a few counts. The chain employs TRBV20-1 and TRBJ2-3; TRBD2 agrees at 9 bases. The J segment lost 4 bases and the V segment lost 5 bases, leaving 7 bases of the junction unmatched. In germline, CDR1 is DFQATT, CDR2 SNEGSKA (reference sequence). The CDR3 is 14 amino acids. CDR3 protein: CSARSGLAPDTQYF. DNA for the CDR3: TGCAGTGCTCGGTCGGGACTAGCCCCAGATACGCAGTATTTT.

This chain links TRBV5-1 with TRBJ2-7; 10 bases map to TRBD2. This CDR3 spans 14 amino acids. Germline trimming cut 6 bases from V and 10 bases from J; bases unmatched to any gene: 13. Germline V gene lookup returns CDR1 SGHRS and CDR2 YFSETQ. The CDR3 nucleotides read TGCGCCAGCACCCCGCCTAGCGGGAGTCCGACACAGTACTTC. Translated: CASTPPSGSPTQYF.

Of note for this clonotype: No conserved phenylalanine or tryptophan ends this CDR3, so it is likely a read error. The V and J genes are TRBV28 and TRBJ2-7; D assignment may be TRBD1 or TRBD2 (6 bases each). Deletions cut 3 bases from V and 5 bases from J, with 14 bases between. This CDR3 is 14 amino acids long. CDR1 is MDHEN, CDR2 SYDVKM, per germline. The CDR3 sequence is CASSFTGRSHEQYY. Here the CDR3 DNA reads TGTGCCAGCAGTTTCACAGGGAGGTCCCACGAGCAGTACTAC.

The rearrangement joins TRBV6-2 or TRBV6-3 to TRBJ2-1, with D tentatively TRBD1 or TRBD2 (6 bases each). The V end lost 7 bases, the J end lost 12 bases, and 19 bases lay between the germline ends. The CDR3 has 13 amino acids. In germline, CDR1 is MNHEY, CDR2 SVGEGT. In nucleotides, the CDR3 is TGTGCCAGCACCCAGGACGGGGGCCATCTGCAGTTCTTC. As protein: CASTQDGGHLQFF.

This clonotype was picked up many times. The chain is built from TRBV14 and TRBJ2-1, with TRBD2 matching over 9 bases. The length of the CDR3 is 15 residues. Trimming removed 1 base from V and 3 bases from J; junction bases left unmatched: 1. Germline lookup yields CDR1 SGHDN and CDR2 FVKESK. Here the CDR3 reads CASSQGLADYNEQFF. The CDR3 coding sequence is TGTGCCAGCAGCCAAGGACTAGCGGACTACAATGAGCAGTTCTTC.

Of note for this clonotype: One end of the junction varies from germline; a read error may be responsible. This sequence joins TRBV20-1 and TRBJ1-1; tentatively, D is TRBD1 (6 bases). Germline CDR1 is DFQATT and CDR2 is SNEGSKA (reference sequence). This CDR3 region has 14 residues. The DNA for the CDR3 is TGCAGTGCTTTCTCAGGGTCCTGGGACACTGAAGCTTTGTTT. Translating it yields CSAFSGSWDTEALF.

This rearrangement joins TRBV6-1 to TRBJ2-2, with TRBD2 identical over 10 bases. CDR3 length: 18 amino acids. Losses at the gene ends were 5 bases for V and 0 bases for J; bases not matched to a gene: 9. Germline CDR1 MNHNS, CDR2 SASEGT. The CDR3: CASSRRLAGFANTGELFF. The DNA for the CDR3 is TGTGCCAGCAGTAGGAGACTAGCGGGCTTCGCGAACACCGGGGAGCTGTTTTTT.

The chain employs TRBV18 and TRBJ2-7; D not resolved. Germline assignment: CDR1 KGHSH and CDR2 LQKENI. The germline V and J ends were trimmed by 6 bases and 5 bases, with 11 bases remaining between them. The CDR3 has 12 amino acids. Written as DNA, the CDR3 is TGTGCCAGCTCCCCTACTAAGGACGAGCAGTACTTC. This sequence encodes CASSPTKDEQYF.

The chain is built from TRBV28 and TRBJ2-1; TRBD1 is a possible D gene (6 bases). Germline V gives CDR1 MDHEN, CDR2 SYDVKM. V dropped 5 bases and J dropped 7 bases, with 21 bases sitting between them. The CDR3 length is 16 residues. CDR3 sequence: CASSAPGERILNEQFF. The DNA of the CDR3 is TGTGCCAGCAGTGCCCCAGGGGAAAGGATTTTGAATGAGCAGTTCTTC.

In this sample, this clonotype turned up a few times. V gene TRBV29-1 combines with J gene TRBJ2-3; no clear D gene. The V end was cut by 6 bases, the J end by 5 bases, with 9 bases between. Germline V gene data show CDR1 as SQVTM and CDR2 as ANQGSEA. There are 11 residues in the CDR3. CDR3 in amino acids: CSVSTIDTQYF. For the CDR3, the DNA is TGCAGCGTCTCTACGATAGATACGCAGTATTTT.

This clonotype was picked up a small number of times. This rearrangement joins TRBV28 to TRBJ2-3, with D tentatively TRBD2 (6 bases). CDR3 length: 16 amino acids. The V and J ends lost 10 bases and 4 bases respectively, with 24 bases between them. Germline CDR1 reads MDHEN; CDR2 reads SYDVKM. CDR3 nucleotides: TGTGCCACCGACGCTCATCCGGGAGCGGAGGCAGATACGCAGTATTTT. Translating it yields CATDAHPGAEADTQYF.

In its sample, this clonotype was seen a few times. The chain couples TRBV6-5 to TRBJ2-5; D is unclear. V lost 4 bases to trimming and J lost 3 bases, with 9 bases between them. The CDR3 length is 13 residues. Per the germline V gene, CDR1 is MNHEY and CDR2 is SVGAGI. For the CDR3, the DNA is TGTGCCAGCAGTTCCTGGACGGAAGAGACCCAGTACTTC. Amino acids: CASSSWTEETQYF.